This T cell receptor beta chain was identified during a study of tumor and adjacent non-tumor tissue in lung cancer. Germline V gene sequence: CDR1 SGHAT, CDR2 FQNNGV. CDR3 length equals 14 residues. The template was RNA from unsorted bulk tissue. Three rounds of nested PCR, following a modified ARM-PCR protocol, produced the TCRbeta library. TCRdb analysed the multiplex PCR reads with MiXCR anew, one entry per CDR3 protein. Here the sample spans 220,000 or so distinct CDR3 sequences, 71% being singletons. Remarks on this clonotype: The antigen is unknown. Germline is not matched at one junction end, which may reflect a read error.

General study points: Top 100 clones took a larger repertoire share in normal lung. Tumor tissue had significantly higher TCR diversity than normal lung.

The sequenced sample was lung tumor tissue. The rearrangement joins TRBV11-2 to TRBJ2-1, with D unclear. The TCR originated in a man aged 55 to 69 with non-small cell lung cancer. Written as DNA, the CDR3 is TGTGCCAGCAGGGGAAGGGCCTCCTACAATGAGCGGTTCTTC. This gives the protein CASRGRASYNERFF. The full variable domain, with the rest looked up from reference TRBV11-2 and TRBJ2-1, is EAGVAQSPRYKIIEKRQSVAFWCNPISGHATLYWYQQILGQGPKLLIQFQNNGVVDDSQLPKDRFSAERLKGVDSTLKIQPAKLEDSAVYLCASRGRASYNERFFGPGTRLTVL.